Following are 18 T cell receptor beta chains from one sample sequenced in a study of T cells in Graves' hyperthyroidism and ophthalmopathy. TCR beta CDR3 regions were amplified from RNA transcripts. TCR CDR3 regions were first amplified by RT-PCR with HTBI primers. TCRdb reprocessed the multiplex PCR reads with MiXCR, giving one entry per CDR3 protein. The sample holds roughly 560,000 distinct CDR3 sequences, roughly 14% seen once. The sequenced sample consisted of blood. Receptors were obtained from a woman in her 40s with Graves' ophthalmopathy.

This clonotype was found many times. The chain has TRBV9 and TRBJ2-7, with D perhaps TRBD2 (5 bases). The ends were cut back, 0 bases at V and 4 bases at J, with 14 bases in the middle. The CDR3 sequence is 15 residues long. Germline values: CDR1 SGDLS, CDR2 YYNGEE. The chain's CDR3 is CASSVGPIGDYEQYF. In nucleotides, the CDR3 is TGTGCCAGCAGCGTAGGCCCGATCGGGGATTACGAGCAGTACTTC.

This clonotype was found many times. The chain recombines TRBV25-1 with TRBJ2-7, with unresolved D. V was shortened by 1 base and J by 1 base, with 8 bases between the two germline ends. The CDR3 runs to 14 residues. Looked up from germline, CDR1 is MGHDK and CDR2 is SYGVNS. This CDR3 reads CASSEFDESYEQYF. Here the CDR3 DNA reads TGTGCCAGCAGTGAATTTGACGAGTCCTACGAGCAGTACTTC.

The sample holds many counts of this clonotype. The V gene is TRBV7-2, the J gene TRBJ2-4; 10 nucleotides agree with TRBD1. Germline V gene sequence: CDR1 SGHTA, CDR2 FQGNSA. The CDR3 extends over 17 amino acids. V was pared by 4 bases and J by 8 bases, with 14 bases of the junction left unmatched. CDR3 in DNA: TGTGCCAGCAGCTCTTGGGACAGGGGCCAAGTTGGGGACATTCAGTACTTC. This encodes CASSSWDRGQVGDIQYF.

This clonotype appeared many times. The J gene is TRBJ1-1, the V gene TRBV11-2; D gene ambiguous. Germline V gene sequence: CDR1 SGHAT, CDR2 FQNNGV. Trimming removed 5 bases at V and 5 bases at J, with 9 bases between. The CDR3 has 12 amino acids. The CDR3 loop reads CASSPDYTEAFF. CDR3 nucleotides: TGTGCCAGCAGCCCCGACTATACTGAAGCTTTCTTT.

This clonotype was seen more than once but under ten times. J is TRBJ2-2 and V is TRBV2, with TRBD1 matching 7 bases. Germline V gene sequence: CDR1 SNHLY, CDR2 FYNNEI. This CDR3 has 15 residues. J gave up 2 bases and V 6 bases, and 6 bases lay outside the gene matches. The CDR3 DNA reads TGTGCCAGCAGAGGTGACAGGGTTAACACCGGGGAGCTGTTTTTT. This gives the protein CASRGDRVNTGELFF.

There are many counts of this clonotype. V and J are TRBV7-2 and TRBJ1-2; no reliable D call. Deletions cut 3 bases from V and 8 bases from J, with 13 bases between. The V gene's germline CDR1 is SGHTA and CDR2 FQGNSA. The CDR3 loop spans 13 amino acids. The CDR3 nucleotides read TGTGCCAGCAGCTTGGACGGGCCGTGGGGCTACACCTTC. It yields the protein CASSLDGPWGYTF.

A few counts support this clonotype. The J gene is TRBJ1-3, the V gene TRBV9, with D maybe TRBD1 (5 bases). Germline values: CDR1 SGDLS, CDR2 YYNGEE. Trimming took off 4 bases at V and 3 bases at J, with 17 bases between the two ends. The CDR3 length is 16 residues. The CDR3 loop is CASSFPTEEVGNTIYF. CDR3 sequence (DNA): TGTGCCAGCAGCTTCCCGACAGAGGAAGTTGGAAACACCATATATTTT.

This clonotype was counted many times. The V and J genes are TRBV7-2 and TRBJ2-7; no definite D call. V shed 1 base and J shed 10 bases, with 8 bases lying between them. The CDR3 covers 11 residues. Germline assignment: CDR1 SGHTA and CDR2 FQGNSA. CDR3 coding DNA: TGTGCCAGCAGCTTAGGCACAAACCAGTACTTC. As protein: CASSLGTNQYF.

Ten or more counts support this clonotype. CDR3 bases: TGCAGTGCTAGCCGGGGGCCGAAGGCTTACGAGCAGTACTTC. The encoded protein is CSASRGPKAYEQYF. The chain is built from TRBV20-1 and TRBJ2-7, with D perhaps given as TRBD1 or TRBD2 (6 bases each). The CDR3 runs to 14 residues. Trimming stripped 3 bases from V and 4 bases from J, with 16 bases between. Germline assignment: CDR1 DFQATT and CDR2 SNEGSKA (reference sequence).

This clonotype was recorded at least ten times. The junction departs from germline at one end; a sequencing error may be responsible. V is TRBV12-5 and J is TRBJ1-5; D unclear. CDR3 length equals 15 residues. Germline V gives CDR1 LGHNT, CDR2 FRNRAP. For the CDR3, the DNA is TGTGCTAGCGGTTTGGTAGGTGAGGCCAATCAGCCCCAGCATTTT. Protein product: CASGLVGEANQPQHF.

This clonotype has a count of ten or more. The J gene is TRBJ2-5, the V gene TRBV4-3, with D unresolved. Per germline, CDR1 LGHNA and CDR2 YSLEER. Trimming took 3 bases from V and 5 from J, leaving 22 bases between them. There are 17 residues in the CDR3. The CDR3 is CASSHNSGPPFVETQYF. Written as DNA, the CDR3 is TGCGCCAGCAGCCACAACTCCGGGCCGCCTTTCGTGGAGACCCAGTACTTC.

The chain joins TRBV12-3 or TRBV12-4 to TRBJ2-2; 11 positions match TRBD2. This CDR3 has 16 amino acids. V lost 3 bases and J lost 10; bases outside the gene matches: 10. The CDR3 DNA reads as TGTGCCAGCAGTTTGGGTACTAGCGGGAGAGCCGAGGAGCTGTTTTTT. It yields the protein CASSLGTSGRAEELFF.

This clonotype has at least ten counts. The chain employs TRBV20-1 and TRBJ1-2, with 8 bases lining up with TRBD1. The V segment lost 2 bases and the J segment 8 bases; nucleotides outside the gene matches: 10. Germline CDR1 reads DFQATT; CDR2 reads SNEGSKA (reference sequence). The CDR3 is made up of 14 amino acids. This CDR3 reads CSARPETGARGYTF. The DNA for the CDR3 is TGCAGTGCTAGACCTGAGACAGGGGCAAGGGGCTACACCTTC.

There are many counts of this clonotype. Since a much larger clone is just one base distant, this may be a read error. Here the CDR3 DNA reads TGTGCCAGCAGTTTCCGGGGAAACACCATATATTTT. This encodes CASSFRGNTIYF. V and J are TRBV28 and TRBJ1-3, with D unclear. The V end was cut by 3 bases, the J end by 4 bases, with 4 bases between. This CDR3 has 12 amino acids. CDR1 and CDR2 (germline): MDHEN, SYDVKM. Looking up the rest from reference TRBV28 and TRBJ1-3 gives the full variable domain: DVKVTQSSRYLVKRTGEKVFLECVQDMDHENMFWYRQDPGLGLRLIYFSYDVKMKEKGDIPEGYSVSREKKERFSLILESASTNQTSMYLCASSFRGNTIYFGEGSWLTVV.

This clonotype showed up many times. The chain employs TRBV7-3 and TRBJ2-7; the match to TRBD2 covers 8 bases. Trimming took 2 bases from V and 5 from J; bases not matched to a gene: 8. Germline CDR1 and CDR2: SGHTA and FQGTGA. The CDR3 contains 15 residues. CDR3 amino acids: CASSLGAGANNEQYF. In nucleotides, the CDR3 is TGTGCCAGCAGCTTAGGAGCGGGAGCGAACAACGAGCAGTACTTC.

The sample holds many counts of this clonotype. The V and J genes are TRBV7-2 and TRBJ2-7; no definite D call. Trimming removed 3 bases at V and 4 bases at J, with 10 bases between. Germline CDR1 and CDR2: SGHTA and FQGNSA. CDR3 length: 13 amino acids. CDR3 nucleotide sequence: TGTGCCAGCAGCTTCACTCTCGGTTACGAGCAGTACTTC. Encoded protein: CASSFTLGYEQYF. Variable domain in full (rest from reference TRBV7-2 and TRBJ2-7): GAGVSQSPSNKVTEKGKDVELRCDPISGHTALYWYRQSLGQGLEFLIYFQGNSAPDKSGLPSDRFSAERTGGSVSTLTIQRTQQEDSAVYLCASSFTLGYEQYFGPGTRLTVT.

This clonotype was recorded many times. The CDR3 reads CASSTGGGYYGYTF. CDR3 nucleotide sequence: TGTGCCAGTAGTACCGGGGGGGGCTACTATGGCTACACCTTC. The genes are TRBV19 and TRBJ1-2; TRBD1 is a possible D gene (6 bases). V was shortened by 4 bases and J by 3 bases, with 12 bases between the two germline ends. From germline, CDR1 is LNHDA and CDR2 SQIVND (reference sequence). The CDR3 is 14 residues long. Using reference TRBV19 and TRBJ1-2 for the parts outside the CDR3, the full variable domain is DGGITQSPKYLFRKEGQNVTLSCEQNLNHDAMYWYRQDPGQGLRLIYYSQIVNDFQKGDIAEGYSVSREKKESFPLTVTSAQKNPTAFYLCASSTGGGYYGYTFGSGTRLTVV.

This clonotype was observed a few times. This chain connects TRBV5-1 to TRBJ1-5; 12 positions agree with TRBD1. Looked up from germline, CDR1 is SGHRS and CDR2 is YFSETQ. This CDR3 spans 14 amino acids. The V and J ends lost 4 bases and 6 bases, in that order; junction bases with no gene match: 2. The DNA of the CDR3 is TGCGCCAGCAGCCCGGGACAGGGGGCTCAGCCCCAGCATTTT. It specifies CASSPGQGAQPQHF.